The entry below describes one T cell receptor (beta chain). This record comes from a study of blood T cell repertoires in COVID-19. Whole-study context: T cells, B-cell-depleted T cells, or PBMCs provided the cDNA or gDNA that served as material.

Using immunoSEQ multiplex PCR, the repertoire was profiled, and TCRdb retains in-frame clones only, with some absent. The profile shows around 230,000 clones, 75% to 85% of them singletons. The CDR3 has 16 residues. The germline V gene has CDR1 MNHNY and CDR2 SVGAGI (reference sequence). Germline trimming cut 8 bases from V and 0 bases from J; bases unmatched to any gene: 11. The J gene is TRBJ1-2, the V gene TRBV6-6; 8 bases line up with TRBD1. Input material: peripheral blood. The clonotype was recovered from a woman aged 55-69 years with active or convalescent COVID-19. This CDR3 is CASRLRTGRSNYGYTF. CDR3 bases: TGTGCCAGCCGACTAAGGACAGGGCGGTCTAACTATGGCTACACCTTC.